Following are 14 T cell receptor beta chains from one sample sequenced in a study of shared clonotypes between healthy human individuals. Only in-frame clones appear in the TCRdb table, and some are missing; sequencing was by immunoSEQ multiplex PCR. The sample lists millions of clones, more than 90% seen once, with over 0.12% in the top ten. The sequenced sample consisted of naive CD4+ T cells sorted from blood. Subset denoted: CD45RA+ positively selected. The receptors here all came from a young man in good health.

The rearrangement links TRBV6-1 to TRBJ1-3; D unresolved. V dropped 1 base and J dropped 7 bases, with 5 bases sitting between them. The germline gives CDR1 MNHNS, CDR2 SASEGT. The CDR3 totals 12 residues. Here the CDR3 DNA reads TGTGCCAGCAGTGAAGGGTGGAACACCATATATTTT. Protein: CASSEGWNTIYF.

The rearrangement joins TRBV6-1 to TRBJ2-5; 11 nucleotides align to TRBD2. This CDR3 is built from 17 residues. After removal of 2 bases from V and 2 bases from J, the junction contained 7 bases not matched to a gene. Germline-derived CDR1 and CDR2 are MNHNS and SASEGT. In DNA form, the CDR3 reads TGTGCCAGCAGTGAAATTCCTAGCGGGGGGTCTCAAGAGACCCAGTACTTC. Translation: CASSEIPSGGSQETQYF.

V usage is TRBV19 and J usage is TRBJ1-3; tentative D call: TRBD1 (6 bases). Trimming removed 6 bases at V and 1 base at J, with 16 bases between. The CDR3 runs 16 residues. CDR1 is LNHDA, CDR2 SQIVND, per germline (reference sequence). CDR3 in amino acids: CASSTTGYESGNTIYF. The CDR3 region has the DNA TGTGCCAGTAGCACGACAGGATATGAATCTGGAAACACCATATATTTT.

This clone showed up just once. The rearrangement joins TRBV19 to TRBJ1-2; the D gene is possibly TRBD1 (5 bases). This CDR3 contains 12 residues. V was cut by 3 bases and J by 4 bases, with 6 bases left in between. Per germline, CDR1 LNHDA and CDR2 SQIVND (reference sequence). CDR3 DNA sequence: TGTGCCAGTAGTATCCAGGGCTATGGCTACACCTTC. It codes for CASSIQGYGYTF. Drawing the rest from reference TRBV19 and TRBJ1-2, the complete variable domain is DGGITQSPKYLFRKEGQNVTLSCEQNLNHDAMYWYRQDPGQGLRLIYYSQIVNDFQKGDIAEGYSVSREKKESFPLTVTSAQKNPTAFYLCASSIQGYGYTFGSGTRLTVV.

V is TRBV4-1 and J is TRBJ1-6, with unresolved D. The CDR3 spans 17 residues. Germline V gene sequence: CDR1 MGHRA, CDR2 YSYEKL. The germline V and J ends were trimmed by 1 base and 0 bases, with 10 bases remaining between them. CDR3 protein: CASSQGPTSSYNSPLHF. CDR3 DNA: TGCGCCAGCAGCCAAGGCCCGACGAGCTCCTATAATTCACCCCTCCACTTT.

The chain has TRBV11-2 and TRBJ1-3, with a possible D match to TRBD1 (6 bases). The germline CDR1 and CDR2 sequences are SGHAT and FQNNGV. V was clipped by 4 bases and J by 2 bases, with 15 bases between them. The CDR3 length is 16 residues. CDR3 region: CASSSYLGGTGNTIYF. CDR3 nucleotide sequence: TGTGCCAGCAGCTCCTACCTGGGGGGCACTGGAAACACCATATATTTT.

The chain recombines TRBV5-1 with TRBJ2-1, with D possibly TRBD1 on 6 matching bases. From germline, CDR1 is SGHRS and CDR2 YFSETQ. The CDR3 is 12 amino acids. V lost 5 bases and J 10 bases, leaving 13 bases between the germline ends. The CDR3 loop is CASSQGPREQFF. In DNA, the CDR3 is TGCGCCAGCAGTCAGGGGCCTCGGGAGCAGTTCTTC.

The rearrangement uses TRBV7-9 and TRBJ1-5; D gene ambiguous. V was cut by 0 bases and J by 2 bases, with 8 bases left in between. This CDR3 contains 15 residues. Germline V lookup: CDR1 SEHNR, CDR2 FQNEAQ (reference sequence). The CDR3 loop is CASSLALDGNQPQHF. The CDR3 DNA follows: TGTGCCAGCAGCTTAGCTTTGGACGGCAATCAGCCCCAGCATTTT.

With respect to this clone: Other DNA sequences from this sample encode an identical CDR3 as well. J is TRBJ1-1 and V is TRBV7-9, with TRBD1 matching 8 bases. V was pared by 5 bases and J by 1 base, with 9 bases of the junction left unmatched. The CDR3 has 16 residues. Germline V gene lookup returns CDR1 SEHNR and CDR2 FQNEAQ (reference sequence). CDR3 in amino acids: CASSHRQGLKNTEAFF. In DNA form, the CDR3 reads TGTGCCAGCAGCCACCGACAGGGGTTGAAGAACACTGAAGCTTTCTTT.

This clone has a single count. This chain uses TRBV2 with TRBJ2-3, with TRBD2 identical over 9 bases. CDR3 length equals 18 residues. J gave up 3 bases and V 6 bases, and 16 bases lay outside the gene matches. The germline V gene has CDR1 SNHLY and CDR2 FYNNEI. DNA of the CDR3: TGTGCCAGCAGCCCATCGGGACTAGCTTCTTCGGTTACAGATACGCAGTATTTT. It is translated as CASSPSGLASSVTDTQYF.

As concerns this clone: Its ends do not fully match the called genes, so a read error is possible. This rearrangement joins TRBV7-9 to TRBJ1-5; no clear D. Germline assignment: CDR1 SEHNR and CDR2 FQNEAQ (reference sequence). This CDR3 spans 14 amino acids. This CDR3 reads CAGSQTYSNQPQHF. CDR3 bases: TGTGCCGGCAGCCAGACGTATAGCAATCAGCCCCAGCATTTT.

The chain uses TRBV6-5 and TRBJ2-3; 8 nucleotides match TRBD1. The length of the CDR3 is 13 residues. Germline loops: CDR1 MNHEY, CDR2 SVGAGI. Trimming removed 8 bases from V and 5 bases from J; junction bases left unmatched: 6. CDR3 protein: CASLDRGQDTQYF. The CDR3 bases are TGTGCCAGCCTAGACAGGGGACAAGATACGCAGTATTTT.

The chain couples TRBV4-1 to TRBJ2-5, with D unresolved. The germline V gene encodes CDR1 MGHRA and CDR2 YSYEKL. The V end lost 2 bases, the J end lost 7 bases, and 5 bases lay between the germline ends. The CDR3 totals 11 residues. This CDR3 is CASSQLGTQYF. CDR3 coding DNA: TGCGCCAGCAGCCAACTCGGGACCCAGTACTTC.

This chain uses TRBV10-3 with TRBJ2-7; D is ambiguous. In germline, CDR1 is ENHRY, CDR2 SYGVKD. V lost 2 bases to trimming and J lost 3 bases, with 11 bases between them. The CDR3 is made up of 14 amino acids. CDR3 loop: CAISEANRFYEQYF. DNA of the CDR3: TGTGCCATCAGTGAGGCGAACCGGTTCTACGAGCAGTACTTC.